This is a list of T cell receptor beta chains from one sample in a study of Ad26.COV2.S vaccination and SARS-CoV-2 variants. The repertoire was sequenced with immunoSEQ multiplex PCR; TCRdb's copy has only in-frame clones and lacks some. The table has more than 300,000 clones, around 84% seen once. The sequenced sample was peripheral blood, obtained in a trial of Ad26.COV2.S vaccine versus placebo. All receptors come from a person aged 18-65 years who received the Ad26.COV2.S COVID-19 vaccine or a placebo. CDR3s include the opening cysteine and the closing phenylalanine or tryptophan. The D gene is left open where the match is weak. Clone size is shown for a subset of rows, as once, few, many or a class of expanded clone.

D gene: -
clone size: -
V gene: TRBV19
J gene: TRBJ1-5
CDR3 DNA: TGTGCCAGTAGTCCGGAATATGGCAGGGGACGCAATCAGCCCCAGCATTTT
CDR3 protein: CASSPEYGRGRNQPQHF

D gene: -
clone size: -
V gene: TRBV2
J gene: TRBJ2-7
CDR3 DNA: TGTGCCAGCAGTGTTACCTACGAGCAGTACTTC
CDR3 protein: CASSVTYEQYF

D gene: -
clone size: -
V gene: TRBV6-5
J gene: TRBJ2-2
CDR3 DNA: TGTGCCAGCAGTTACTCGAGTCTTCTAGGGGAGCTGTTTTTT
CDR3 protein: CASSYSSLLGELFF

D gene: -
clone size: -
V gene: TRBV7-6
J gene: TRBJ1-1
CDR3 DNA: TGTGCCAGCAGCTTAGGTTTCGAGGGAGAAGCTTTCTTT
CDR3 protein: CASSLGFEGEAFF

D gene: -
clone size: -
V gene: TRBV11-1
J gene: TRBJ1-1
CDR3 DNA: TGTGCCAGCAGCTCTTTACCCCCGCGTTCGGGGACTGAAGCTTTCTTT
CDR3 protein: CASSSLPPRSGTEAFF

D gene: -
clone size: -
V gene: TRBV25-1
J gene: TRBJ1-2
CDR3 DNA: TGTGCCAGCAGTGAGTATGGGGGGGTGAGATTCTATGGCTACACCTTC
CDR3 protein: CASSEYGGVRFYGYTF

D gene: -
clone size: -
V gene: TRBV6-2/TRBV6-3
J gene: TRBJ2-5
CDR3 DNA: TGTGCCAGCAGTTTGTGGGAGGAGACCCAGTACTTC
CDR3 protein: CASSLWEETQYF

D gene: TRBD2
clone size: once
V gene: TRBV7-7
J gene: TRBJ2-2
CDR3 DNA: TGTGCTAGCAGCTTAGCGGGACAACCGTCGAACACCGGGGAGCTGTTTTTT
CDR3 protein: CASSLAGQPSNTGELFF

D gene: -
clone size: few
V gene: TRBV19
J gene: TRBJ1-1
CDR3 DNA: TGTGCCAGTAGTCCCAACAGGGTAATGAACACTGAAGCTTTCTTT
CDR3 protein: CASSPNRVMNTEAFF

D gene: -
clone size: -
V gene: TRBV5-1
J gene: TRBJ1-4
CDR3 DNA: TGCGCCAGCAGCTTGGGACAGCCCGGCGAAAAACTGTTTTTT
CDR3 protein: CASSLGQPGEKLFF

D gene: -
clone size: -
V gene: TRBV4-1
J gene: TRBJ2-3
CDR3 DNA: TGCGCCAGCGGGGCCGGGACCCAACAAGATACGCAGTATTTT
CDR3 protein: CASGAGTQQDTQYF

D gene: -
clone size: -
V gene: TRBV19
J gene: TRBJ1-2
CDR3 DNA: TGTGCCAGTACTCCGGACAGTAACTATGGCTACACCTTC
CDR3 protein: CASTPDSNYGYTF

D gene: -
clone size: -
V gene: TRBV27
J gene: TRBJ1-1
CDR3 DNA: TGTGCCAGCAGTTTGGGTGTTGGGGGGTTGAACACTGAAGCTTTCTTT
CDR3 protein: CASSLGVGGLNTEAFF

D gene: -
clone size: once
V gene: TRBV18
J gene: TRBJ1-2
CDR3 DNA: TGTGCCAGCTCACCTGGGACCGAGTATGGCTACACCTTC
CDR3 protein: CASSPGTEYGYTF

D gene: TRBD2
clone size: few
V gene: TRBV7-2
J gene: TRBJ2-7
CDR3 DNA: TGTGCCAGCAGCGGAACGACTAGCGGGGTTCGCTACGAGCAGTACTTC
CDR3 protein: CASSGTTSGVRYEQYF

D gene: TRBD1
clone size: -
V gene: TRBV30
J gene: TRBJ2-1
CDR3 DNA: TGTGCCTGGATGGTAGGGACAGGGCGTTGGAATGAGCAGTTCTTC
CDR3 protein: CAWMVGTGRWNEQFF

D gene: -
clone size: -
V gene: TRBV2
J gene: TRBJ2-3
CDR3 DNA: TGTGCCAGCTCTCGGGAGATGAGGGATACGCAGTATTTT
CDR3 protein: CASSREMRDTQYF

D gene: -
clone size: -
V gene: TRBV19
J gene: TRBJ1-1
CDR3 DNA: TGTGCCAGTATCCCAGGGTCTCTGAACACTGAAGCTTTCTTT
CDR3 protein: CASIPGSLNTEAFF

D gene: TRBD1
clone size: few
V gene: TRBV7-2
J gene: TRBJ1-2
CDR3 DNA: TGTGCCAGCAGCCCGACAGGGACCAACTATGGCTACACCTTC
CDR3 protein: CASSPTGTNYGYTF

D gene: TRBD2
clone size: -
V gene: TRBV7-3
J gene: TRBJ2-3
CDR3 DNA: TGTGCCAGCAGCTTAACTGTCCTAGCGGGGGTTGGCGCAGATACGCAGTATTTT
CDR3 protein: CASSLTVLAGVGADTQYF

D gene: TRBD1
clone size: -
V gene: TRBV7-2
J gene: TRBJ2-2
CDR3 DNA: TGTGCCAGCAGCTTTCAGGGGGCTGGAAACACCGGGGAGCTGTTTTTT
CDR3 protein: CASSFQGAGNTGELFF

D gene: -
clone size: -
V gene: TRBV3-1/TRBV3-2
J gene: TRBJ2-2
CDR3 DNA: TGTGCCAGCAGCCAAGTTTTAGGGGCAGGGGAGCTGTTTTTT
CDR3 protein: CASSQVLGAGELFF

D gene: -
clone size: -
V gene: TRBV7-9
J gene: TRBJ1-2
CDR3 DNA: TGTGCCAGCAGCTTAGAGACCACCACGCCTAGCTACACCTTC
CDR3 protein: CASSLETTTPSYTF

D gene: -
clone size: -
V gene: TRBV30
J gene: TRBJ1-1
CDR3 DNA: TGTGCCGGAAAGACGGGGAACACTGAAGCTTTCTTT
CDR3 protein: CAGKTGNTEAFF

D gene: -
clone size: -
V gene: TRBV18
J gene: TRBJ1-2
CDR3 DNA: TGTGCCAGCTCACCTCCGGGACGGGTCTATGGCTACACCTTC
CDR3 protein: CASSPPGRVYGYTF

D gene: -
clone size: -
V gene: TRBV6-6
J gene: TRBJ1-2
CDR3 DNA: TGTGCCAGCAGTTACTCGGGGCAGGGGGGCTACACCTTC
CDR3 protein: CASSYSGQGGYTF

D gene: -
clone size: -
V gene: TRBV6-6
J gene: TRBJ2-5
CDR3 DNA: TGTGCCAGCAGTTACGGGAACATCGAAGAGACCCAGTACTTC
CDR3 protein: CASSYGNIEETQYF

D gene: TRBD1
clone size: -
V gene: TRBV7-9
J gene: TRBJ1-1
CDR3 DNA: TGTGCCAGCAGCGCCCCCAGGGGGGAGAACACTGAAGCTTTCTTT
CDR3 protein: CASSAPRGENTEAFF